This TCR beta chain was sequenced during a study of shared clonotypes between healthy human individuals. As for the study in general: CD4 naive cells filled three plates per donor, CD4 memory three, CD8 naive two and CD8 memory one.

The data were produced by immunoSEQ multiplex PCR, yet TCRdb's version contains in-frame clones alone and is incomplete. The data hold 600,000 to 800,000 clones, with over 55% observed a single time. Whole-study findings and limits: With several donors compared, about 5.2% of naive CD4 clonotypes were shared.

Partitioning of CD4+ cells yielded a CD45RA+ naive subset and a CD45RA-negative memory subset. This clone was detected only once. As yet, its antigen is unknown. The germline CDR1 and CDR2 sequences are SGHTA and FQGTGA. With 3 bases clipped from V and 0 bases from J, the junction kept 12 bases outside the gene matches. The CDR3 is 19 residues long. J is TRBJ2-7 and V is TRBV7-3, with 12 bases aligning to TRBD2. The sequence came from a woman aged 25 to 39 in good health. The sample consisted of memory CD4+ T cells sorted from blood. Subset described: CD45RA-negative fraction. Here the CDR3 reads CASSFTLAGGERSSYEQYF. The CDR3 DNA reads TGTGCCAGCAGCTTCACCCTAGCGGGAGGGGAAAGAAGCTCCTACGAGCAGTACTTC. The entire variable domain, with the rest obtained from reference TRBV7-3 and TRBJ2-7, is as follows: GAGVSQTPSNKVTEKGKYVELRCDPISGHTALYWYRQSLGQGPEFLIYFQGTGAADDSGLPNDRFFAVRPEGSVSTLKIQRTERGDSAVYLCASSFTLAGGERSSYEQYFGPGTRLTVT.